The 10 T cell receptor beta chains below were found in one sample sequenced in a study of blood T cell repertoires in COVID-19. Repertoires were generated with immunoSEQ multiplex PCR, while TCRdb's copy carries only in-frame clones and drops some. The top ten clones hold more than 3% of a sample with about half a million clones, approximately 83% of them seen once. Sequenced material: peripheral blood. The receptors originated from a human donor in a cohort sampled during active COVID-19.

V and J are TRBV5-1 and TRBJ2-3; tentatively, D is TRBD1 (6 bases). The CDR3 spans 14 residues. Trimming cost V 9 bases and J 2 bases, with 16 bases left between them. CDR1 SGHRS and CDR2 YFSETQ come from the germline V gene. The CDR3 DNA is TGCGCCACCAGACAGGACACCCACACAGATACGCAGTATTTT. This gives the protein CATRQDTHTDTQYF.

The chain has TRBV7-9 and TRBJ2-7; 11 bases line up with TRBD2. The CDR3 covers 15 residues. The germline V gene has CDR1 SEHNR and CDR2 FQNEAQ (reference sequence). Trimming cost V 5 bases and J 2 bases; bases outside gene matches: 5. The CDR3 protein is CASSPGLAGTYEQYF. The CDR3 DNA follows: TGTGCCAGCAGCCCTGGACTAGCGGGCACCTACGAGCAGTACTTC.

The rearrangement links TRBV18 to TRBJ1-1; 7 nucleotides match TRBD1. The CDR3 has 14 amino acids. From germline, CDR1 is KGHSH and CDR2 LQKENI. V was pared by 3 bases and J by 1 base, with 2 bases of the junction left unmatched. The CDR3 loop reads CASSPRQGNTEAFF. In DNA form, the CDR3 reads TGTGCCAGCTCACCGCGACAGGGGAACACTGAAGCTTTCTTT.

The chain has TRBV19 and TRBJ2-5, with 9 positions matching TRBD1. Germline CDR1 LNHDA, CDR2 SQIVND (reference sequence). V dropped 4 bases and J dropped 1; count of bases not matched to a gene: 4. The CDR3 has 15 amino acids. CDR3 amino acids: CASSTQGAVQETQYF. In nucleotides, the CDR3 is TGTGCCAGTAGTACACAGGGGGCTGTCCAAGAGACCCAGTACTTC.

The chain couples TRBV3-1 (or the pseudogene TRBV3-2) to TRBJ1-3; 12 nucleotides match TRBD1. J was trimmed by 8 bases and V by 0 bases; bases with no gene match: 8. The CDR3 spans 17 residues. From germline, CDR1 is LGHDT and CDR2 YNNKEL (reference sequence). CDR3 loop: CASSQEVRGQGAYTIYF. In DNA form, the CDR3 reads TGTGCCAGCAGCCAAGAAGTACGGGGACAGGGGGCATACACCATATATTTT.

J is TRBJ2-1 and V is TRBV15; D may be TRBD2 (5 bases). CDR1 is LNHNV and CDR2 is YYDKDF in the germline V gene (reference sequence). CDR3 size: 14 residues. V was pared by 0 bases and J by 7 bases, with 10 bases between. CDR3 in amino acids: CATSRDRTGNEQFF. In DNA, the CDR3 is TGTGCCACCAGCAGAGACCGTACGGGGAATGAGCAGTTCTTC.

The count of this clone is one. The chain employs TRBV7-9 and TRBJ1-4; 8 bases match TRBD1. This CDR3 has 16 residues. Germline-derived CDR1 and CDR2 are SEHNR and FQNEAQ (reference sequence). The V and J ends lost 10 bases and 5 bases, in that order; junction bases with no gene match: 15. The CDR3 loop is CATDDRGEASNEKLFF. The DNA of the CDR3 is TGTGCCACGGACGACAGGGGCGAAGCCTCAAATGAAAAACTGTTTTTT.

The V gene is TRBV5-4, the J gene TRBJ1-3; D ambiguous. CDR1 is SGHNT, CDR2 YYREEE, per germline (reference sequence). The CDR3 consists of 13 residues. Trimming removed 6 bases at V and 4 bases at J, with 11 bases between. The CDR3 is CASTPGGGNTIYF. Here the CDR3 DNA reads TGTGCCAGCACCCCGGGAGGGGGAAACACCATATATTTT.

V and J are TRBV27 and TRBJ1-2; tentatively, D is TRBD1 (5 bases). CDR3 length: 16 residues. CDR1 and CDR2 from the germline V gene are MNHEY and SMNVEV (reference sequence). The germline V and J ends were trimmed by 6 bases and 2 bases, with 19 bases remaining between them. CDR3 sequence: CASSPIAAGGNYGYTF. The CDR3 DNA reads as TGTGCCAGCAGCCCTATAGCGGCGGGGGGGAACTATGGCTACACCTTC.

CDR3 amino acids: CASSRLFTSGNYNEQFF. The CDR3 coding sequence is TGTGCCAGCAGCCGTCTCTTTACTAGCGGGAACTACAATGAGCAGTTCTTC. The chain carries TRBV3-1 (or the pseudogene TRBV3-2) and TRBJ2-1, with TRBD2 matching 10 bases. CDR3 length: 17 residues. Germline V gene lookup returns CDR1 LGHDT and CDR2 YNNKEL (reference sequence). V shed 4 bases and J 3 bases; nucleotides not matched to a gene: 9.